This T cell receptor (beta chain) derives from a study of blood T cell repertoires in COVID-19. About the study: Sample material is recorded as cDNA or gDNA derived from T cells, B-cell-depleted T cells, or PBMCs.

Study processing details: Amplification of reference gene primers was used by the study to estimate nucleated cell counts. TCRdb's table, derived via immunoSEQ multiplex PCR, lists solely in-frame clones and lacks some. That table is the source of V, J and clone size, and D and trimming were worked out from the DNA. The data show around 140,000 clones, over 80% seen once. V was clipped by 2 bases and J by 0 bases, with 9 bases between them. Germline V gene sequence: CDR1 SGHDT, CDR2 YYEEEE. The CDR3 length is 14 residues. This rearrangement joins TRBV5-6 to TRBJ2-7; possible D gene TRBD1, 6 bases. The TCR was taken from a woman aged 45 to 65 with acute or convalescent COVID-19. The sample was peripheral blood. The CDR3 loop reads CASSLGQNSYEQYF. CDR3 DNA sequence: TGTGCCAGCAGCTTAGGACAGAACTCCTACGAGCAGTACTTC.